The 26 T cell receptor beta chains below come from one sample, sequenced in a study of blood T cell repertoires in COVID-19. TCRdb keeps only in-frame clones here, not all; method: immunoSEQ multiplex PCR. The sample lists some 150,000 clones, over 60% occurring once. The sample was peripheral blood. The receptors stem from an elderly woman with active or convalescent COVID-19.

The rearrangement uses TRBV2 and TRBJ1-2; TRBD1 is a possible D gene (5 bases). Germline-derived CDR1 and CDR2 are SNHLY and FYNNEI. The CDR3 has 15 residues. Trimming left V 6 bases short and J 4 bases short, with 18 bases between. CDR3 sequence reads: CASRAGPQTLYGYTF. The DNA for the CDR3 is TGTGCCAGCAGGGCAGGGCCTCAAACCCTCTATGGCTACACCTTC.

V is TRBV20-1 and J is TRBJ2-3; D not resolved. The V end lost 5 bases, the J end lost 2 bases, and 5 bases lay between the germline ends. Germline CDR1 DFQATT, CDR2 SNEGSKA (reference sequence). The CDR3 has 11 residues. CDR3 bases: TGCAGTGCTCGACTCACAGATACGCAGTATTTT. As protein: CSARLTDTQYF.

The chain links TRBV18 to TRBJ1-3; D possibly corresponds to TRBD1 (5 bases). CDR3 length: 16 residues. Deletions cut 4 bases from V and 0 bases from J, with 13 bases between. Germline V CDR1 and CDR2: KGHSH, LQKENI. The CDR3: CASSQWGRSSGNTIYF. CDR3 coding DNA: TGTGCCAGCTCACAGTGGGGCAGATCCTCTGGAAACACCATATATTTT.

This clone showed up just once. The chain carries TRBV2 and TRBJ1-1; possible D gene TRBD1, 5 bases. This CDR3 region has 13 residues. Trimming pared 8 bases from V and 4 bases from J, leaving 14 bases between. The germline V gene encodes CDR1 SNHLY and CDR2 FYNNEI. The CDR3 DNA is TGTGCCAGCCAAGGGGTTGGGGCCACTGAAGCTTTCTTT. The encoded protein is CASQGVGATEAFF.

V gene TRBV2 combines with J gene TRBJ2-5; a possible D gene is TRBD1 (6 bases). The J call is in doubt because the DNA end fits TRBJ2-7 better. CDR3 length: 13 residues. Looked up from germline, CDR1 is SNHLY and CDR2 is FYNNEI. The CDR3 region has the DNA TGTGCCAGCAGTGGGCAGGGGTCGTCCGAGCAGTACTTC. This sequence encodes CASSGQGSSEQYF.

This clone was counted once. The V call is TRBV18, the J call TRBJ2-3; maybe TRBD1 (6 bases). This CDR3 is built from 15 residues. The germline V gene has CDR1 KGHSH and CDR2 LQKENI. V shed 3 bases and J shed 0 bases, with 10 bases lying between them. CDR3 amino acids: CASSPRTVSTDTQYF. CDR3 sequence (DNA): TGTGCCAGCTCACCCCGGACAGTAAGCACAGATACGCAGTATTTT.

The DNA for the CDR3 is TGTGCCAGCAGCTCGGAGAGGGGGCGGCGTGGCTACACCTTC. Translating gives CASSSERGRRGYTF. V usage is TRBV5-5 and J usage is TRBJ1-2; TRBD1 matches at 7 bases. V shed 3 bases, J shed 7 bases, and the junction held 9 bases outside the gene matches. The CDR3 totals 14 residues. Germline assignment: CDR1 SGHKS and CDR2 YYEKEE (reference sequence). Variable domain in full (rest from reference TRBV5-5 and TRBJ1-2): DAGVTQSPTHLIKTRGQQVTLRCSPISGHKSVSWYQQVLGQGPQFIFQYYEKEERGRGNFPDRFSARQFPNYSSELNVNALLLGDSALYLCASSSERGRRGYTFGSGTRLTVV.

This rearrangement joins TRBV29-1 to TRBJ1-1, with 7 bases fitting TRBD1. The CDR3 loop spans 14 amino acids. The ends lost 8 bases at V and 4 bases at J; junction bases unmatched: 13. Germline V lookup: CDR1 SQVTM, CDR2 ANQGSEA. DNA of the CDR3: TGCAGCCCCACAGAGGGGGCGGTGGGCACTGAAGCTTTCTTT. It translates to CSPTEGAVGTEAFF.

This clone has only one observation. V usage is TRBV5-1 and J usage is TRBJ2-2; TRBD2 aligns across 9 bases. The CDR3 contains 16 residues. Per the germline V gene, CDR1 is SGHRS and CDR2 is YFSETQ. J was trimmed by 5 bases and V by 2 bases; bases with no gene match: 7. The CDR3 nucleotides read TGCGCCAGCAGCTTAGATAGCGGGGGACGGACCGGGGAGCTGTTTTTT. Translating gives CASSLDSGGRTGELFF.

The V and J genes are TRBV7-8 and TRBJ1-4; 8 bases align to TRBD1. This CDR3 has 14 amino acids. The V segment lost 8 bases and the J segment 7 bases; nucleotides outside the gene matches: 9. The germline gives CDR1 SGHVS, CDR2 FQNEAQ. The CDR3 loop reads CASGKDRVVEKLFF. The CDR3 DNA sequence: TGTGCCAGCGGAAAGGACAGGGTCGTTGAAAAACTGTTTTTT. The full variable domain, completed using reference TRBV7-8 and TRBJ1-4, is GAGVSQSPRYKVAKRGQDVALRCDPISGHVSLFWYQQALGQGPEFLTYFQNEAQLDKSGLPSDRFFAERPEGSVSTLKIQRTQQEDSAVYLCASGKDRVVEKLFFGSGTQLSVL.

Written as DNA, the CDR3 is TGTGCCAGCAGTGAAACGTGGACACGTACAGATACGCAGTATTTT. Its protein is CASSETWTRTDTQYF. This chain joins TRBV2 and TRBJ2-3; weak D call: TRBD1 (5 bases). Germline V gives CDR1 SNHLY, CDR2 FYNNEI. V dropped 2 bases and J dropped 3 bases, with 12 bases sitting between them. CDR3 size: 15 residues.

J is TRBJ1-2 and V is TRBV30; 9 positions match TRBD1. The length of the CDR3 is 16 residues. Germline V gives CDR1 GTSNPN, CDR2 SVGIG (reference sequence). Losses at the gene ends were 2 bases for V and 5 bases for J; bases not matched to a gene: 12. In DNA, the CDR3 is TGTGCCTGGAGTACGGACAGGGGAACGGGGGATTATGGCTACACCTTC. It codes for CAWSTDRGTGDYGYTF.

The V and J genes are TRBV30 and TRBJ1-1, with 7 positions matching TRBD1. Losses at the gene ends were 7 bases for V and 0 bases for J; bases not matched to a gene: 14. Germline V gene data show CDR1 as GTSNPN and CDR2 as SVGIG (reference sequence). The CDR3 sequence is 16 residues long. This CDR3 is CALWGLNRGMNTEAFF. DNA for the CDR3: TGTGCCTTATGGGGGCTAAACAGGGGAATGAACACTGAAGCTTTCTTT.

J is TRBJ2-7 and V is TRBV25-1; D might be TRBD2 (7 bases). V was shortened by 5 bases and J by 2 bases, with 19 bases between the two germline ends. CDR3 length: 16 residues. Germline CDR1 and CDR2: MGHDK and SYGVNS. CDR3 residues: CASSWRGGTNTYEQYF. The CDR3 DNA reads TGTGCCAGCAGTTGGAGGGGGGGGACAAATACCTACGAGCAGTACTTC.

Comment on this clone: A read error is possible here, since a much larger clone lies one base away. The sample has other DNA sequences that encode this CDR3 too. The J gene is TRBJ2-1, the V gene TRBV9; 15 bases fit TRBD2. The CDR3 totals 18 residues. Germline V CDR1 and CDR2: SGDLS, YYNGEE. The CDR3 nucleotides are TGCGCCAGCAGCCCGAGGTGGACTAGCGGGGGGGGTTACAATGAGCAGTTCTTC. Protein product: CASSPRWTSGGGYNEQFF. Looking up the rest from reference TRBV9 and TRBJ2-1 gives the full variable domain: DSGVTQTPKHLITATGQRVTLRCSPRSGDLSVYWYQQSLDQGLQFLIQYYNGEERAKGNILERFSAQQFPDLHSELNLSSLELGDSALYFCASSPRWTSGGGYNEQFFGPGTRLTVL.

The gene calls are TRBV28 and TRBJ2-3, with D possibly being TRBD1 (6 bases). The length of the CDR3 is 12 residues. The V gene's germline CDR1 is MDHEN and CDR2 SYDVKM. Trimming cost V 7 bases and J 8 bases, with 13 bases left between them. The CDR3 sequence is CASITGIGTQYF. The CDR3, as DNA: TGTGCCAGCATTACAGGGATTGGTACGCAGTATTTT.

The chain joins TRBV5-1 to TRBJ2-3; D might be TRBD2 (5 bases). The CDR3 has 19 residues. The germline V and J ends were trimmed by 3 bases and 5 bases, with 28 bases remaining between them. Germline V gene data show CDR1 as SGHRS and CDR2 as YFSETQ. Here the CDR3 reads CASSSQEGHRTRMGDTQYF. In DNA, the CDR3 is TGCGCCAGCAGCTCTCAAGAGGGCCACAGAACCAGGATGGGAGATACGCAGTATTTT.

V gene TRBV28 combines with J gene TRBJ2-7; TRBD1 matches 9 bases. The CDR3 covers 14 residues. V dropped 6 bases and J dropped 4; count of bases not matched to a gene: 7. Germline loops: CDR1 MDHEN, CDR2 SYDVKM. The CDR3 region has the DNA TGTGCCAGCAGGCCCGGGACAGGGTTTTACGAGCAGTACTTC. It codes for CASRPGTGFYEQYF.

As DNA, the CDR3 is TGTGCCAGCAGCCAAGATGGGGCAGGGTCCAATGGCTACACCTTC. Translating gives CASSQDGAGSNGYTF. This chain links TRBV4-2 with TRBJ1-2; the D gene is possibly TRBD1 (5 bases). Germline V gene sequence: CDR1 LGHNA, CDR2 YNFKEQ. V was pared by 0 bases and J by 6 bases, with 14 bases between. The CDR3 covers 15 residues.

To note about this clone: One end of the junction varies from germline; a read error may be responsible. The CDR3 spells CSAGGQGRRRF. The CDR3 nucleotides are TGCAGTGCTGGCGGACAGGGGCGAAGACGATTC. The V gene is TRBV20-1, the J gene TRBJ1-2; 9 bases are shared with TRBD1. The CDR3 is 11 residues long. CDR1 DFQATT and CDR2 SNEGSKA come from the germline V gene (reference sequence).

J is TRBJ1-2 and V is TRBV30; 8 nucleotides match TRBD1. The CDR3 has 14 amino acids. Looked up from germline, CDR1 is GTSNPN and CDR2 is SVGIG (reference sequence). V lost 4 bases, J lost 1 base, and 5 bases stayed unmatched. The CDR3 reads CAWMDRVINYGYTF. CDR3 DNA sequence: TGTGCCTGGATGGACAGGGTGATTAACTATGGCTACACCTTC. Looking up the rest from reference TRBV30 and TRBJ1-2 gives the full variable domain: SQTIHQWPATLVQPVGSPLSLECTVEGTSNPNLYWYRQAAGRGLQLLFYSVGIGQISSEVPQNLSASRPQDRQFILSSKKLLLSDSGFYLCAWMDRVINYGYTFGSGTRLTVV.

The chain links TRBV7-8 to TRBJ1-4; 7 nucleotides line up with TRBD1. The J segment lost 4 bases and the V segment lost 5 bases, leaving 16 bases of the junction unmatched. The CDR3 totals 18 residues. Germline CDR1 and CDR2: SGHVS and FQNEAQ. CDR3 sequence (DNA): TGTGCCAGCAGCGGACGGACAGATACAGGGGAGTATAATGAAAAACTGTTTTTT. Translating gives CASSGRTDTGEYNEKLFF.

This clone was seen just once. The gene calls are TRBV7-6 and TRBJ1-1; D is possibly TRBD1 (5 bases). CDR3 length: 15 residues. Germline loops: CDR1 SGHVS, CDR2 FNYEAQ. V shed 7 bases and J shed 3 bases, with 18 bases lying between them. CDR3 protein: CASTQGSQGYTEAFF. DNA for the CDR3: TGTGCCAGCACTCAGGGCTCCCAGGGATACACTGAAGCTTTCTTT. The variable domain in full, with the rest retrieved from reference TRBV7-6 and TRBJ1-1, is GAGVSQSPRYKVTKRGQDVALRCDPISGHVSLYWYRQALGQGPEFLTYFNYEAQQDKSGLPNDRFSAERPEGSISTLTIQRTEQRDSAMYRCASTQGSQGYTEAFFGQGTRLTVV.

The chain uses TRBV7-9 and TRBJ2-1, with TRBD1 matching over 7 bases. With V trimmed by 5 bases and J by 4 bases, 5 bases remained unmatched. The CDR3 loop spans 14 amino acids. CDR1 and CDR2 from the germline V gene are SEHNR and FQNEAQ (reference sequence). The CDR3 reads CASSPGQSYNEQFF. In nucleotides, the CDR3 is TGTGCCAGCAGCCCGGGACAGAGTTACAATGAGCAGTTCTTC.

In this sample, this clone turned up once. The CDR3 DNA sequence: TGCGCCAGCAGCTTGCTCGGGGAGGGAGATGGCTACACCTTC. Residues: CASSLLGEGDGYTF. The rearrangement uses TRBV5-1 and TRBJ1-2, with D unresolved. Germline assignment: CDR1 SGHRS and CDR2 YFSETQ. The V gene lost 1 base and the J gene lost 6 bases, with 13 bases spanning the gap. The length of the CDR3 is 14 residues.

V and J are TRBV12-3 or TRBV12-4 and TRBJ1-1; the match to TRBD1 covers 9 bases. The V gene end was trimmed by 5 bases and the J gene end by 6 bases; junction bases not matched to a gene: 4. This CDR3 spans 13 amino acids. This CDR3 reads CASSPRQGAEAFF. The CDR3, as DNA: TGTGCCAGCAGTCCGAGACAGGGGGCTGAAGCTTTCTTT.